This entry lists 21 T cell receptor beta chains sequenced from one sample in a study of T cell repertoires in cytomegalovirus infection. From the reads, TCRdb called clonotypes with MiXCR, one entry per CDR3 protein. The sample consists of 400,000 or so distinct CDR3 sequences, about a third of them appearing once. Material: PBMCs. Source of these receptors: a human donor in good health (CMV status not recorded). Some clones in this sample may be carry-over from other donors' samples.

This clonotype was detected once. The chain carries TRBV12-3 or TRBV12-4 and TRBJ1-2; TRBD1 matches 7 bases. CDR3 length: 15 residues. The J segment lost 0 bases and the V segment lost 4 bases, leaving 5 bases of the junction unmatched. The CDR3 loop is CASSSGTDPNYGYTF. As DNA, the CDR3 is TGTGCCAGCAGTTCGGGGACAGATCCTAACTATGGCTACACCTTC.

The chain is built from TRBV11-2 and TRBJ2-3; D is possibly TRBD2 (6 bases). Looked up from germline, CDR1 is SGHAT and CDR2 is FQNNGV. This CDR3 region has 16 residues. Trimming took off 5 bases at V and 5 bases at J, with 20 bases between the two ends. CDR3 bases: TGTGCCAGCAGCCTAGGGAGGACCCCCGTGGGAGATACGCAGTATTTT. This codes for CASSLGRTPVGDTQYF.

This clonotype was observed a handful of times. This chain connects TRBV20-1 to TRBJ1-6; D unresolved. V lost 3 bases to trimming and J lost 9 bases, with 12 bases between them. The CDR3 sequence is 13 residues long. Germline assignment: CDR1 DFQATT and CDR2 SNEGSKA (reference sequence). The CDR3 DNA reads TGCAGTGCTAGCGCGGTCCTCGGTTCACCCCTCCACTTT. It encodes CSASAVLGSPLHF.

The chain carries TRBV7-6 and TRBJ2-6; perhaps TRBD1 as D (5 bases). Trimming took off 8 bases at V and 2 bases at J, with 10 bases between the two ends. The CDR3 is 14 amino acids. CDR1 SGHVS and CDR2 FNYEAQ come from the germline V gene. The CDR3 nucleotides read TGTGCCAGCCTAAGGGGTGCTGGGGCCAACGTCCTGACTTTC. Residues: CASLRGAGANVLTF.

A word on this clonotype: One base away lies a much larger clone, so this may be a sequencing read error. The V call is TRBV7-3, the J call TRBJ2-7, with 7 bases lining up with TRBD2. This CDR3 is built from 12 residues. V shed 4 bases, J shed 6 bases, and the junction held 3 bases outside the gene matches. Germline assignment: CDR1 SGHTA and CDR2 FQGTGA. This CDR3 reads CASSSSGGEQYF. Written as DNA, the CDR3 is TGTGCCAGCAGCTCGTCGGGGGGCGAGCAGTACTTC.

A word on this clonotype: This clone may be a read error of a much larger clone one base away. J is TRBJ1-2 and V is TRBV7-6; 8 nucleotides line up with TRBD1. There are 14 residues in the CDR3. Germline assignment: CDR1 SGHVS and CDR2 FNYEAQ. This CDR3 is CACSLDGAGGPVCF. The CDR3 DNA reads as TGTGCCTGCAGCTTAGATGGGGCAGGGGGCCCTGTTTGTTTC.

The sample holds a few counts of this clonotype. This chain connects TRBV28 to TRBJ1-2; D ambiguous. Germline values: CDR1 MDHEN, CDR2 SYDVKM. The CDR3 runs 14 residues. Trimming took 1 base from V and 8 from J, leaving 14 bases between them. CDR3 DNA sequence: TGTGCCAGCAGTTTATCTCTCTCTCCCTTGGGCTACACCTTC. Its translation is CASSLSLSPLGYTF.

This clonotype came up many times. The V and J genes are TRBV6-2 or TRBV6-3 and TRBJ2-6, with 13 bases lining up with TRBD2. V trimming: 5 bases; J trimming: 0 bases; junction bases outside the gene matches: 7. The CDR3 has 19 amino acids. CDR1 and CDR2 from the germline V gene are MNHEY and SVGEGT. This chain's CDR3 is CASSPRLAGGYSGANVLTF. The CDR3 DNA reads TGTGCCAGCAGTCCCCGACTAGCGGGGGGTTACTCTGGGGCCAACGTCCTGACTTTC.

The chain links TRBV20-1 to TRBJ2-5; no reliable D call. V lost 3 bases and J 1 base, leaving 12 bases between the germline ends. This CDR3 has 14 amino acids. Germline V gene lookup returns CDR1 DFQATT and CDR2 SNEGSKA (reference sequence). The CDR3 reads CSARGPNAQETQYF. Here the CDR3 DNA reads TGCAGTGCTAGGGGTCCAAACGCCCAAGAGACCCAGTACTTC.

The chain links TRBV19 to TRBJ2-7; 11 positions match TRBD1. Germline loops: CDR1 LNHDA, CDR2 SQIVND (reference sequence). Trimming at V came to 7 bases and at J to 2 bases, leaving 4 bases not matched to a gene. This CDR3 contains 14 residues. The CDR3 here is CASMPGQGAYEQYF. CDR3 DNA: TGTGCCAGTATGCCGGGACAGGGGGCCTACGAGCAGTACTTC.

In this sample, this clonotype turned up many times. The J gene is TRBJ2-5, the V gene TRBV7-2; D possibly corresponds to TRBD1 (6 bases). The V end was cut by 4 bases, the J end by 1 base, with 16 bases between. This CDR3 contains 16 residues. Germline V gives CDR1 SGHTA, CDR2 FQGNSA. CDR3 residues: CASSSWTAGIQETQYF. The CDR3 coding sequence is TGTGCCAGCAGCTCTTGGACAGCAGGAATCCAAGAGACCCAGTACTTC.

This clonotype was observed at least ten times. This chain links TRBV7-8 with TRBJ2-4, with D unresolved. Trimming stripped 1 base from V and 1 base from J, with 5 bases between. From germline, CDR1 is SGHVS and CDR2 FQNEAQ. The CDR3 is 14 amino acids. CDR3 residues: CASSLGHAKNIQYF. The CDR3 bases are TGTGCCAGCAGCTTAGGCCATGCCAAAAACATTCAGTACTTC.

The rearrangement joins TRBV6-8 to TRBJ1-5; no clear D. V was trimmed by 2 bases and J by 5 bases, leaving 7 bases between them. The CDR3 has 13 amino acids. Germline V lookup: CDR1 MNHGY, CDR2 SAAAGT. CDR3 residues: CASSYNSDQPQHF. The DNA for the CDR3 is TGTGCCAGCAGTTACAACTCGGATCAGCCCCAGCATTTT.

The V call is TRBV25-1, the J call TRBJ2-7, with 8 bases that match TRBD2. Trimming cost V 8 bases and J 7 bases; bases outside gene matches: 10. Germline V gene data show CDR1 as MGHDK and CDR2 as SYGVNS. This CDR3 has 13 residues. CDR3 in DNA: TGTGCCAGCGAGCCGGGAGGGGCGAGGGAGCAGTACTTC. Protein: CASEPGGAREQYF.

A few counts support this clonotype. The germline gene is not matched at one end of the junction; a read error may be the cause. J is TRBJ2-2 and V is TRBV29-1; 7 nucleotides line up with TRBD2. This CDR3 region has 16 residues. The germline V gene encodes CDR1 SQVTM and CDR2 ANQGSEA. CDR3 region: CSVEGRGKGNTGELFF. The CDR3 DNA is TGCAGCGTAGAAGGGCGGGGGAAGGGGAACACCGGGGAGCTGTTTTTT.

The rearrangement uses TRBV6-6 and TRBJ2-3, with D maybe TRBD1 (5 bases). The V gene lost 8 bases and the J gene lost 6 bases, with 12 bases spanning the gap. Germline assignment: CDR1 MNHNY and CDR2 SVGAGI (reference sequence). This CDR3 comprises 12 residues. This CDR3 reads CASHKGWDTQYF. CDR3 sequence (DNA): TGTGCCAGCCATAAGGGGTGGGATACGCAGTATTTT.

The chain is built from TRBV27 and TRBJ2-5; tentative D call: TRBD1 (6 bases). This CDR3 region has 12 residues. The V and J ends lost 8 bases and 2 bases respectively, with 9 bases between them. The germline CDR1 and CDR2 sequences are MNHEY and SMNVEV (reference sequence). The chain's CDR3 is CASQDRQETQYF. The CDR3 DNA follows: TGTGCCAGCCAGGACAGACAAGAGACCCAGTACTTC.

This clonotype was observed a handful of times. The chain carries TRBV11-2 and TRBJ2-5, with 8 bases aligning to TRBD2. The germline V gene encodes CDR1 SGHAT and CDR2 FQNNGV. With 1 base clipped from V and 5 bases from J, the junction kept 12 bases outside the gene matches. The CDR3 length is 17 residues. The CDR3 spells CASSLVVAGGLSETQYF. The CDR3 coding sequence is TGTGCCAGCAGCTTAGTAGTCGCGGGGGGCCTTTCTGAGACCCAGTACTTC.

This clonotype was counted only a few times. The CDR3 loop is CSGTSRGGRGNEQFF. CDR3 sequence (DNA): TGCAGTGGGACCTCTCGGGGGGGCCGAGGCAATGAGCAGTTCTTC. The chain combines TRBV20-1 with TRBJ2-1; 8 bases are shared with TRBD2. The germline V gene encodes CDR1 DFQATT and CDR2 SNEGSKA (reference sequence). Trimming cost V 7 bases and J 6 bases; bases outside gene matches: 14. The CDR3 has 15 residues.

This clonotype was counted only a few times. The rearrangement uses TRBV5-1 and TRBJ1-2, with D unresolved. V dropped 0 bases and J dropped 4 bases, with 10 bases sitting between them. Germline V gene data show CDR1 as SGHRS and CDR2 as YFSETQ. The length of the CDR3 is 14 residues. CDR3 amino acids: CASSLGRVAYGYTF. The DNA of the CDR3 is TGCGCCAGCAGCTTGGGACGGGTAGCCTATGGCTACACCTTC.

The count of this clonotype is one. The chain links TRBV5-6 to TRBJ1-4; 7 bases match TRBD1. Germline V lookup: CDR1 SGHDT, CDR2 YYEEEE. J gave up 5 bases and V 6 bases, and 4 bases lay outside the gene matches. The CDR3 totals 13 residues. CDR3 sequence (DNA): TGTGCCAGCAACAGGGGTGGAAATGAAAAACTGTTTTTT. Amino acids: CASNRGGNEKLFF.